This T cell receptor (beta chain) was sequenced for a study of post-analysis software for immune sequencing data. Study-wide findings and caveats: A few TRBV segments (TRBV5-6, TRBV5-1 and TRBV20-1 among them) occurred more frequently in patients than in controls.

V gave up 3 bases and J gave up 6 bases; unmatched junction bases: 8. The CDR3 contains 16 residues. Germline values: CDR1 LGHDT, CDR2 YNNKEL (reference sequence). TCR beta cDNA libraries included unique molecular identifiers. TCRdb independently ran MiXCR on the PCR reads; one entry per CDR3 protein. The repertoire holds some 190,000 distinct CDR3 sequences, with 29% as singletons. This clonotype has a single count. What it binds is not known. This sequence may be a read error, since a much larger clone differs from it by one base. What was sequenced was blood. The rearrangement links TRBV3-1 to TRBJ1-4, with 9 bases aligning to TRBD1. The sequence was obtained from a girl aged 2-17 years with multiple sclerosis. In DNA, the CDR3 is TGTGCCAGCAGCCAGGGACAGGGCAGAGCTGATGAAAAACTGTTTTTT. This codes for CASSQGQGRADEKLFF.